These 7 T cell receptor beta chains came from one sample sequenced in a study of T cell clonotyping in hematopoietic cell transplantation. Sample time point: recipient sample about 28 days before transplant, after cytoreduction. Here immunoSEQ multiplex PCR was the method, and the copy in TCRdb shows in-frame clones only, minus some. The sample lists 25,000 to 35,000 clones, roughly 71% occurring once. The starting material was peripheral blood mononuclear cells, obtained before stem cell transplant. Receptors originate from a middle-aged man with myelodysplastic syndrome. Some clones in this sample may be carry-over from other donors' samples.

This chain uses TRBV4-3 with TRBJ2-5; D perhaps matches TRBD1 (5 bases). CDR3 length: 17 residues. Germline V gene sequence: CDR1 LGHNA, CDR2 YSLEER. Trimming shortened V by 0 bases and J by 3 bases, and 17 bases separated the two germline ends. CDR3 sequence: CASSQDISLGRKETQYF. CDR3 DNA: TGCGCCAGCAGCCAAGATATTAGTTTGGGGCGAAAAGAGACCCAGTACTTC.

This chain uses TRBV28 with TRBJ2-7; D is ambiguous. This CDR3 is 14 amino acids long. Looked up from germline, CDR1 is MDHEN and CDR2 is SYDVKM. Trimming removed 5 bases at V and 4 bases at J, with 15 bases between. CDR3 DNA sequence: TGTGCCAGCAGTCCGTTTCGATTAGCTTACGAGCAGTACTTC. Protein: CASSPFRLAYEQYF. The full variable domain, in which reference TRBV28 and TRBJ2-7 provide the parts outside the CDR3, is DVKVTQSSRYLVKRTGEKVFLECVQDMDHENMFWYRQDPGLGLRLIYFSYDVKMKEKGDIPEGYSVSREKKERFSLILESASTNQTSMYLCASSPFRLAYEQYFGPGTRLTVT.

The chain carries TRBV7-2 and TRBJ2-5; the D call may be TRBD1 or TRBD2 (5 bases each). Per germline, CDR1 SGHTA and CDR2 FQGNSA. The CDR3 loop spans 16 amino acids. V was pared by 6 bases and J by 5 bases, with 22 bases between. The CDR3, as DNA: TGTGCCAGCAGATTTGGGGGAGCGGCTTGGGGGGAGACCCAGTACTTC. It is translated as CASRFGGAAWGETQYF.

CDR3 protein: CAWRTGVWETQYF. The CDR3 coding sequence is TGTGCCTGGCGGACAGGGGTTTGGGAGACCCAGTACTTC. The gene calls are TRBV30 and TRBJ2-5, with 9 bases that match TRBD1. The germline V gene has CDR1 GTSNPN and CDR2 SVGIG (reference sequence). V trimming: 5 bases; J trimming: 5 bases; junction bases outside the gene matches: 6. The CDR3 runs to 13 residues.

The chain carries TRBV9 and TRBJ2-3; D is unclear. Per germline, CDR1 SGDLS and CDR2 YYNGEE. V was pared by 1 base and J by 1 base, with 4 bases between. The CDR3 is made up of 13 amino acids. The CDR3 is CASSVTGTDTQYF. The DNA of the CDR3 is TGTGCCAGCAGCGTAACGGGCACAGATACGCAGTATTTT.

In regard to this clone: Relative to the germline gene, one junction end is altered; a read error may explain this. The chain carries TRBV2 and TRBJ2-2, with no clear D. CDR3 length equals 13 residues. In germline, CDR1 is SNHLY, CDR2 FYNNEI. CDR3 sequence (DNA): TGTGCCAGCAGGGAAGAAAACACCGGGGAGCTGTTTTTT. Amino acid sequence: CASREENTGELFF. Filled out from reference TRBV2 and TRBJ2-2, the complete variable domain reads EPEVTQTPSHQVTQMGQEVILRCVPISNHLYFYWYRQILGQKVEFLVSFYNNEISEKSEIFDDQFSVERPDGSNFTLKIRSTKLEDSAMYFCASREENTGELFFGEGSRLTVL.

This clone turned up a few times. The chain has TRBV20-1 and TRBJ2-7; D is undetermined. The germline gives CDR1 DFQATT, CDR2 SNEGSKA (reference sequence). The CDR3 consists of 11 residues. Trimming cost V 5 bases and J 9 bases, with 14 bases left between them. The CDR3 protein is CSAPTTAAQYF. The CDR3 DNA follows: TGCAGTGCTCCCACGACGGCTGCGCAGTACTTC.